This TCR beta chain was captured in a study of technical replicates of blood from a handful of donors. Germline assignment: CDR1 SGHRS and CDR2 YFSETQ. The CDR3 is 16 amino acids. Trimming removed 4 bases from V and 4 bases from J; junction bases left unmatched: 9. Here immunoSEQ multiplex PCR was the method, and the copy in TCRdb shows in-frame clones only, minus some. The table includes about 97,000 clones, roughly 94% detected once. The rearrangement joins TRBV5-1 to TRBJ2-2; TRBD2 aligns across 8 bases. The clonotype comes from a human donor in good health. What was sequenced was T cells isolated from PBMCs. The CDR3 DNA follows: TGCGCCAGCAGCACAGAACGGGGGGGAGTCACCGGGGAGCTGTTTTTT. As protein: CASSTERGGVTGELFF.